The clone carrying this T cell receptor beta chain came up many times. Antigen: not known. The data derive from a study of human T cells and chemical hapten exposure. Study-wide points: High-frequency TCRs, those above 1 in 1000, stayed the same after DPC sensitization. PT1 expanded TCR counts and patch test score were linked, and their correlation was positive.

Time point denoted: pre-sensitization, week 0. Treatment specified: therapeutic diphenylcyclopropenone sensitization with weekly scalp DPC. The germline gives CDR1 LGHNA, CDR2 YSLEER. V lost 1 base, J lost 7 bases, and 11 bases lay in between. CDR3 size: 14 residues. Within the library, unique molecular identifiers were attached to each individual cDNA molecule. Each CDR3 protein gets one entry after TCRdb re-called the RACE reads with MiXCR. The sample has 300,000 to 400,000 distinct CDR3 sequences; about 5.1% are singletons. The sequence was collected from a woman in her forties or fifties with alopecia areata. Some clones in this sample may be carry-over from other donors' samples. This specimen consisted of whole blood, obtained in connection with sensitization to the hapten diphenylcyclopropenone (DPC). The V call is TRBV4-3, the J call TRBJ2-1; tentative D call: TRBD2 (6 bases). In nucleotides, the CDR3 is TGCGCCAGCAGCCAAGGGATGGGAGGAAATGAGCAGTTCTTC. Residues: CASSQGMGGNEQFF.